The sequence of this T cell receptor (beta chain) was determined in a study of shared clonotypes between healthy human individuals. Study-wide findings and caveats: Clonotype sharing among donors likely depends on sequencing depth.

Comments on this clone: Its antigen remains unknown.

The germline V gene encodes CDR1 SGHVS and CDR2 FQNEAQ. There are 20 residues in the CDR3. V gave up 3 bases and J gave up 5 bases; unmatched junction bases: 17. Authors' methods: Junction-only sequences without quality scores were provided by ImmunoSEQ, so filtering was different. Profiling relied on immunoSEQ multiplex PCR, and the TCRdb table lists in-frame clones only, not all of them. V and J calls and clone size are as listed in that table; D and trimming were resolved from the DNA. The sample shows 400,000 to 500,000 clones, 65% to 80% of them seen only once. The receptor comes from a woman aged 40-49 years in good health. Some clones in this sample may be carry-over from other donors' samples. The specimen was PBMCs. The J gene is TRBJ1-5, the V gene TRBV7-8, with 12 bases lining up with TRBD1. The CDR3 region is CASSLNPGQGAGRSDQPQHF. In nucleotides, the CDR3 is TGTGCCAGCAGCTTGAATCCGGGACAGGGGGCAGGTAGATCAGATCAGCCCCAGCATTTT.